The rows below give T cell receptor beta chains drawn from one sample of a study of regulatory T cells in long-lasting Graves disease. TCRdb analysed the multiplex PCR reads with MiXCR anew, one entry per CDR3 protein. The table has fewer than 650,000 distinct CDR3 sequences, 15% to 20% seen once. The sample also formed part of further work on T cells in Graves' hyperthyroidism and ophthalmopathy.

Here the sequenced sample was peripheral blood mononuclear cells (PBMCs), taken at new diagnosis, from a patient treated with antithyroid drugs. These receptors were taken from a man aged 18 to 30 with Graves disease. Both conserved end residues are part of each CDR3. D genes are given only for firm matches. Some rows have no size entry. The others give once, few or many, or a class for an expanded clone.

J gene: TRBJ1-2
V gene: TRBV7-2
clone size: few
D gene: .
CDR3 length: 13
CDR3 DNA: TGTGCCAGCAGCCTAAGAGGGGACGGCGGCTACACCTTC
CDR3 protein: CASSLRGDGGYTF

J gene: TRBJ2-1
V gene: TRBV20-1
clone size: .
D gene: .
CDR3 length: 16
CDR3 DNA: TGCAGTGCTAGAATCAGGGGAGGACGGTCCTACAATGAGCAGTTCTTC
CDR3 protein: CSARIRGGRSYNEQFF

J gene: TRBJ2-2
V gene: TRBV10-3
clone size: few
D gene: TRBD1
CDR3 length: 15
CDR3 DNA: TGTGCCATCAGTGGGGAGACAGGGGGCACCGGGGAGCTGTTTTTT
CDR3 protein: CAISGETGGTGELFF

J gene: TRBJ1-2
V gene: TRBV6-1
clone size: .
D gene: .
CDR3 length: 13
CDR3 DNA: TGTGCCAGCAGTCAGGGTTCTTGGTATGGCTACACCTTC
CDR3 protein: CASSQGSWYGYTF

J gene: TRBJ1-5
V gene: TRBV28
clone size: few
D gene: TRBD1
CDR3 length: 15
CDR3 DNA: TGTGCCAGCAGACCCGGAAGGACAGGGAGTCAGCCCCAGCATTTT
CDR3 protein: CASRPGRTGSQPQHF

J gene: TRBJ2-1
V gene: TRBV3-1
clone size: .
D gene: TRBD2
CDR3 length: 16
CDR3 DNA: TGTGCCAGCAGCCAAGCTGGGGGACTAGCGGACAATGAGCAGTTCTTC
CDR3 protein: CASSQAGGLADNEQFF

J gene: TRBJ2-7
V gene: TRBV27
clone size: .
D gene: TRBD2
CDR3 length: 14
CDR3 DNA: TGTGCCAGCAGTCGCGGGGGGGGGGGCTACGAGCAGTACTTC
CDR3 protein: CASSRGGGGYEQYF

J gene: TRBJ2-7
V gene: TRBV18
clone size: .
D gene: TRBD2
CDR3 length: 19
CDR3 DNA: TGTGCCAGCTCACCCGGGACTAGCGGGCGTCGGGTCTATTTCTACGAGCAGTACTTC
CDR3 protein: CASSPGTSGRRVYFYEQYF

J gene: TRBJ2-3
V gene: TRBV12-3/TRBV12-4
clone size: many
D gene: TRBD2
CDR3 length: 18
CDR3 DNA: TGTGCCAGCAGTTTAGCGCTATGGGCTAGCGGTAGCACAGATACGCAGTATTTT
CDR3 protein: CASSLALWASGSTDTQYF

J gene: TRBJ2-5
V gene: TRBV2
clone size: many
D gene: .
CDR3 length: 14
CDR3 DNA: TGTGCCAGCAGTGAAGCGACACCTCAAGAGACCCAGTACTTC
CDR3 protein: CASSEATPQETQYF